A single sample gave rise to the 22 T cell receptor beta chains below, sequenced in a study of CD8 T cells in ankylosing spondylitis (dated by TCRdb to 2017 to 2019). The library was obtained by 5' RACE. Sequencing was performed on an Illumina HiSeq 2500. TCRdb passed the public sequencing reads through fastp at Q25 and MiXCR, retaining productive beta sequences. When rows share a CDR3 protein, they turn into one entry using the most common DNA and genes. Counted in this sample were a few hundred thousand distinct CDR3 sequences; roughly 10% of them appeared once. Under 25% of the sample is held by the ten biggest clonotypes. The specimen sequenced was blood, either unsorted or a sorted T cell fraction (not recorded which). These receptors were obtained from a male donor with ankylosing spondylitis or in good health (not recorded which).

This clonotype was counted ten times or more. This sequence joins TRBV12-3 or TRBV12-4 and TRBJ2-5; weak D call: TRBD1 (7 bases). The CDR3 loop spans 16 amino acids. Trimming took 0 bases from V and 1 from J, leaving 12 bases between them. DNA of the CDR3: TGTGCCAGCAGTTTAGCCCAGGGGGAGGCCCAAGAGACCCAGTACTTC. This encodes CASSLAQGEAQETQYF.

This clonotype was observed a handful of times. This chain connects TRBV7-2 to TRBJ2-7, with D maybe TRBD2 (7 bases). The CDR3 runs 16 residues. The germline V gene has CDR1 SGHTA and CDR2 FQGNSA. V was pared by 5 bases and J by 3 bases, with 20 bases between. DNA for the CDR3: TGTGCCAGCAGCCTCCACGGGGGGCCGGGTGACTACGAGCAGTACTTC. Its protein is CASSLHGGPGDYEQYF.

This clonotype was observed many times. This CDR3 is CSVETSHEQYF. CDR3 DNA: TGCAGCGTTGAAACTAGCCACGAGCAGTACTTC. This chain uses TRBV29-1 with TRBJ2-7, with a weak D call TRBD2 (6 bases). CDR1 SQVTM and CDR2 ANQGSEA come from the germline V gene. The length of the CDR3 is 11 residues. V was trimmed by 2 bases and J by 5 bases, leaving 7 bases between them.

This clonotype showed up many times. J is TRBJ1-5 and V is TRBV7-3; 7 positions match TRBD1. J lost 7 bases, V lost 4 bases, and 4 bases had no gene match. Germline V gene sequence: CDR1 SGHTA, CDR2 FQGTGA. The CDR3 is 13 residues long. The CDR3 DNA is TGTGCCAGCAGCTCAACAGGGGACCAGCCCCAGCATTTT. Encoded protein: CASSSTGDQPQHF.

The DNA of the CDR3 is TGTGCCAGCACTGCCTTCGACAGTCGGAACACCGGGGAGCTGTTTTTT. Amino acid sequence: CASTAFDSRNTGELFF. This sequence joins TRBV2 and TRBJ2-2; tentatively, D is TRBD1 (5 bases). The CDR3 covers 16 residues. Trimming shortened V by 7 bases and J by 1 base, and 16 bases separated the two germline ends. Germline CDR1 and CDR2: SNHLY and FYNNEI.

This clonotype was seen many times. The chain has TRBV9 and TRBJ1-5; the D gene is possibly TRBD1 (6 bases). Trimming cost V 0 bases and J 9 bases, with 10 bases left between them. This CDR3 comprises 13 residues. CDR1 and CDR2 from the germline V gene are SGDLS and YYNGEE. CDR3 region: CASSVDQTGPQHF. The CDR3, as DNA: TGTGCCAGCAGCGTAGATCAGACAGGGCCCCAGCATTTT.

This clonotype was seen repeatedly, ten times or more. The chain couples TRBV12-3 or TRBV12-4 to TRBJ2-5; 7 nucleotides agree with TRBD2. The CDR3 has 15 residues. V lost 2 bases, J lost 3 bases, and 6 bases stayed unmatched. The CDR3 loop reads CASSLTGTTKETQYF. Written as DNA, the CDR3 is TGTGCCAGCAGTTTAACGGGGACTACCAAAGAGACCCAGTACTTC.

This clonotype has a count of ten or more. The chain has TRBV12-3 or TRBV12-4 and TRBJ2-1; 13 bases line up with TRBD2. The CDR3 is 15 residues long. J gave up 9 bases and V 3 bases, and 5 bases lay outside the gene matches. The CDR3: CASSFGTSGVGEQFF. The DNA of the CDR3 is TGTGCCAGCAGTTTTGGGACTAGCGGGGTAGGTGAGCAGTTCTTC.

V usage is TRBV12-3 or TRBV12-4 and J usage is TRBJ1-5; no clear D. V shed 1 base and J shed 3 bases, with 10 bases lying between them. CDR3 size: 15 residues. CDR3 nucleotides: TGTGCCAGCAGTTTAGTTGCCAACGCCAATCAGCCCCAGCATTTT. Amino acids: CASSLVANANQPQHF.

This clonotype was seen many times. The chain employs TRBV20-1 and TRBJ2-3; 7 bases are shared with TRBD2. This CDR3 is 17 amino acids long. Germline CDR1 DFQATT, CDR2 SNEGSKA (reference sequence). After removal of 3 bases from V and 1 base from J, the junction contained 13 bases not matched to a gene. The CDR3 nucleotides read TGCAGTGCTAGGAACCCAAGCGGGACCTGGGGCACAGATACGCAGTATTTT. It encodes CSARNPSGTWGTDTQYF.

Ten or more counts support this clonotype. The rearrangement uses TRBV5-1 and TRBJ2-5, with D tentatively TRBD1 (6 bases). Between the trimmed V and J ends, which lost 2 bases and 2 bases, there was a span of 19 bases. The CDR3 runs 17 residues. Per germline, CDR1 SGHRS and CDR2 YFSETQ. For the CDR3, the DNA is TGCGCCAGCAGCTTTATCCGGGACAACGATTTTCAAGAGACCCAGTACTTC. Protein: CASSFIRDNDFQETQYF. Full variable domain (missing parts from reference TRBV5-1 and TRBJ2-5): KAGVTQTPRYLIKTRGQQVTLSCSPISGHRSVSWYQQTPGQGLQFLFEYFSETQRNKGNFPGRFSGRQFSNSRSEMNVSTLELGDSALYLCASSFIRDNDFQETQYFGPGTRLLVL.

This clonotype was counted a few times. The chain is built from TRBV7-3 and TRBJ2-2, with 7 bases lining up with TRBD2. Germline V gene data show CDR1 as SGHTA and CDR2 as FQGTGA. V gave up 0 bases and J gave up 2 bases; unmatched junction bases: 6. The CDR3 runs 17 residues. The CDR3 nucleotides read TGTGCCAGCAGCTTAACGTGGGGGACTACAAACACCGGGGAGCTGTTTTTT. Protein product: CASSLTWGTTNTGELFF.

The CDR3 sequence: CASSLGQGEGNTIYF. CDR3 nucleotide sequence: TGTGCCAGCAGCTTAGGACAGGGGGAAGGAAACACCATATATTTT. The chain recombines TRBV7-9 with TRBJ1-3, with 9 nucleotides matching TRBD1. The V gene's germline CDR1 is SEHNR and CDR2 FQNEAQ (reference sequence). V trimming: 1 base; J trimming: 4 bases; junction bases outside the gene matches: 2. This CDR3 has 15 amino acids.

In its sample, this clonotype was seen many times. In nucleotides, the CDR3 is TGTGCCACCACCCGGGGAGGGAACACTGAAGCTTTCTTT. It translates to CATTRGGNTEAFF. J is TRBJ1-1 and V is TRBV24-1; D gene ambiguous. Deletions cut 8 bases from V and 1 base from J, with 10 bases between. The germline gives CDR1 KGHDR, CDR2 SFDVKD. The CDR3 is made up of 13 amino acids.

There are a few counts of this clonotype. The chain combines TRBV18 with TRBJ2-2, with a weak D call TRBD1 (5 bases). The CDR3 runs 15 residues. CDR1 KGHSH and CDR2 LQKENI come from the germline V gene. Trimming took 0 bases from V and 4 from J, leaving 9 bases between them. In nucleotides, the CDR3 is TGTGCCAGCTCACCACCGCCGACAGCCACCGGGGAGCTGTTTTTT. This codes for CASSPPPTATGELFF.

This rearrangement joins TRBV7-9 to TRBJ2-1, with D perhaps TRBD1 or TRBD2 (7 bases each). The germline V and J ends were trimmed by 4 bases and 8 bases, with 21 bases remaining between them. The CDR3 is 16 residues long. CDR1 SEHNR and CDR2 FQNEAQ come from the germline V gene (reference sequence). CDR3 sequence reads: CASSSRNTTGRDEQFF. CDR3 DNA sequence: TGTGCCAGCAGCTCCCGTAACACGACAGGGAGGGATGAGCAGTTCTTC.

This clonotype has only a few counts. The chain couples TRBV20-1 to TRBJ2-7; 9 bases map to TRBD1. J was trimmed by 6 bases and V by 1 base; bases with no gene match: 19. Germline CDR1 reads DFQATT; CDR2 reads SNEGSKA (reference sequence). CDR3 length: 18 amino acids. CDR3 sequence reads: CSARVPSSLGTGFAEQYF. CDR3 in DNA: TGCAGTGCTAGAGTCCCCTCGAGCCTAGGGACAGGGTTTGCCGAGCAGTACTTC.

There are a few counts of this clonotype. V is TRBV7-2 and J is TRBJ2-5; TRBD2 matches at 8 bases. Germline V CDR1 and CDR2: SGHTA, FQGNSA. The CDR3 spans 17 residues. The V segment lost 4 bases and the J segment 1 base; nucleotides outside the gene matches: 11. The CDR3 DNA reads TGTGCCAGCAGCTATCAATCTGGCGGGGGGTCCCAAGAGACCCAGTACTTC. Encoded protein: CASSYQSGGGSQETQYF.

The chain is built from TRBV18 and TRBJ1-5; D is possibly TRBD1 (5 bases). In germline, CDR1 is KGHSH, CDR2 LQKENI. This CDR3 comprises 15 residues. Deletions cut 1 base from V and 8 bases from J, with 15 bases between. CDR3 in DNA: TGTGCCAGCTCACCACTACCAGGGAATTCGGAGCCCCAGCATTTT. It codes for CASSPLPGNSEPQHF.

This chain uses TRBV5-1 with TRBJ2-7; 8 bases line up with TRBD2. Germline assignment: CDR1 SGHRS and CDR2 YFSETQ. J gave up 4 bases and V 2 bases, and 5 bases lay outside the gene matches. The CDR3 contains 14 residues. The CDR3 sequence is CASSFRGGDYEQYF. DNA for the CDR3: TGCGCCAGCAGCTTCCGGGGGGGCGATTACGAGCAGTACTTC.

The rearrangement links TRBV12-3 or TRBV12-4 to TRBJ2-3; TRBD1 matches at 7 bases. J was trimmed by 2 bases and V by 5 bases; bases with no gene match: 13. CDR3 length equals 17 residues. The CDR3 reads CASSPKDRPHPTDTQYF. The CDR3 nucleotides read TGTGCCAGCAGTCCCAAGGACAGGCCTCACCCCACAGATACGCAGTATTTT.

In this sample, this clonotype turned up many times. The CDR3 here is CASSLGGRAGNTEAFF. CDR3 sequence (DNA): TGCGCCAGCAGCTTGGGGGGACGGGCGGGGAACACTGAAGCTTTCTTT. The chain links TRBV5-1 to TRBJ1-1, with D possibly TRBD1 on 5 matching bases. The CDR3 contains 16 residues. CDR1 and CDR2 (germline): SGHRS, YFSETQ. The V gene lost 0 bases and the J gene lost 1 base, with 13 bases spanning the gap.